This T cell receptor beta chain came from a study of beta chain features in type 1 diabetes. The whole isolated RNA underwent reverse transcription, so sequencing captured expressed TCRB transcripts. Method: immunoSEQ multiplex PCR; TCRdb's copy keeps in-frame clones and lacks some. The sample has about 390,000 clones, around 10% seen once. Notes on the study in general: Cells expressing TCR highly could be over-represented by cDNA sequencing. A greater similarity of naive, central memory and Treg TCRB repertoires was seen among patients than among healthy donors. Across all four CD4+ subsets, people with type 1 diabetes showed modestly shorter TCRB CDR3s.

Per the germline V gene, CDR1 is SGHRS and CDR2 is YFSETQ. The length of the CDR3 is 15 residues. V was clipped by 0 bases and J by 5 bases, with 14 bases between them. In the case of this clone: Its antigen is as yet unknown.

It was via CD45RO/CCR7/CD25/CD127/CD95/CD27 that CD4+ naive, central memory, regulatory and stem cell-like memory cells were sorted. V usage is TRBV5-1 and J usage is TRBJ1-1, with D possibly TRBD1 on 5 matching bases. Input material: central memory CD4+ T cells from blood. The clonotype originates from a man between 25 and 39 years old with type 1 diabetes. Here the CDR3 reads CASSLAQGGRTEAFF. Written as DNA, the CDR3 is TGCGCCAGCAGCTTGGCGCAGGGAGGGAGGACTGAAGCTTTCTTT.